These 20 T cell receptor beta chains were sequenced from one sample in a study of blood T cell repertoires in COVID-19. Only in-frame clones appear in the TCRdb table, and some are missing; sequencing was by immunoSEQ multiplex PCR. The top ten hold 1.5% to 2% of the sample, which has about 180,000 clones, 89% seen once. The sequencing input was peripheral blood. The receptors derive from a man younger than 30 who had recovered from COVID-19.

The chain uses TRBV2 and TRBJ1-2, with D possibly being TRBD1 (5 bases). The V end was cut by 5 bases, the J end by 1 base, with 14 bases between. Per the germline V gene, CDR1 is SNHLY and CDR2 is FYNNEI. The CDR3 has 15 residues. The DNA for the CDR3 is TGTGCCAGCAGTCCGTCAGGGCAACTTAACTATGGCTACACCTTC. This translates into CASSPSGQLNYGYTF.

This chain links TRBV28 with TRBJ1-2; 8 nucleotides line up with TRBD1. J was trimmed by 10 bases and V by 6 bases; bases with no gene match: 10. The germline V gene encodes CDR1 MDHEN and CDR2 SYDVKM. The CDR3 has 13 residues. The CDR3 reads CASRSGGSHAYTF. As DNA, the CDR3 is TGTGCCAGCAGGTCAGGGGGCAGTCATGCCTACACCTTC.

The rearrangement uses TRBV7-9 and TRBJ1-2, with unresolved D. Germline V CDR1 and CDR2: SEHNR, FQNEAQ (reference sequence). This CDR3 comprises 11 residues. V was shortened by 4 bases and J by 3 bases, with 3 bases between the two germline ends. The CDR3 DNA reads as TGTGCCAGCAGCTCAGACTATGGCTACACCTTC. Its protein is CASSSDYGYTF.

This chain links TRBV24-1 with TRBJ2-5; 7 nucleotides agree with TRBD1. The CDR3 sequence is 17 residues long. Germline lookup yields CDR1 KGHDR and CDR2 SFDVKD. V lost 2 bases to trimming and J lost 2 bases; unmatched junction nucleotides: 10. This chain's CDR3 is CATSDSPLGTAQETQYF. The CDR3 DNA reads as TGTGCCACCAGTGATTCCCCACTCGGGACAGCACAAGAGACCCAGTACTTC.

The rearrangement links TRBV11-3 to TRBJ2-1, with TRBD2 as a possible D gene (5 bases). V was clipped by 2 bases and J by 8 bases, with 10 bases between them. The CDR3 sequence is 13 residues long. Germline loops: CDR1 SGHNT, CDR2 YENEEA. The DNA for the CDR3 is TGTGCCAGCAGCTTAATTTCCGGGGATGAGCAGTTCTTC. Residues: CASSLISGDEQFF. The entire variable domain, with the rest obtained from reference TRBV11-3 and TRBJ2-1, is as follows: EAGVVQSPRYKIIEKKQPVAFWCNPISGHNTLYWYLQNLGQGPELLIRYENEEAVDDSQLPKDRFSAERLKGVDSTLKIQPAELGDSAVYLCASSLISGDEQFFGPGTRLTVL.

This clone was observed a handful of times. The CDR3 sequence: CAIKQGTDTGELFF. In DNA, the CDR3 is TGTGCCATCAAACAGGGAACAGACACCGGGGAGCTGTTTTTT. The gene calls are TRBV10-3 and TRBJ2-2, with D tentatively TRBD1 (6 bases). The CDR3 loop spans 14 amino acids. Germline CDR1 is ENHRY and CDR2 is SYGVKD. V lost 7 bases and J 3 bases, leaving 12 bases between the germline ends.

The gene calls are TRBV6-5 and TRBJ2-7; tentative D call: TRBD2 (6 bases). Germline-derived CDR1 and CDR2 are MNHEY and SVGAGI. The CDR3 is made up of 15 amino acids. The V and J ends lost 3 bases and 4 bases respectively, with 16 bases between them. DNA for the CDR3: TGTGCCAGCAGTTATAGGGACTTTGGCGTTTACGAGCAGTACTTC. The encoded protein is CASSYRDFGVYEQYF.

The chain couples TRBV6-5 to TRBJ1-3, with no clear D. V shed 6 bases and J shed 1 base, with 7 bases lying between them. Germline CDR1 reads MNHEY; CDR2 reads SVGAGI. This CDR3 is built from 13 residues. CDR3 nucleotides: TGTGCCAGCAGGGGAGGGTCTGGAAACACCATATATTTT. Encoded protein: CASRGGSGNTIYF.

The chain uses TRBV12-3 or TRBV12-4 and TRBJ1-1; D gene uncertain. Deletions cut 3 bases from V and 8 bases from J, with 13 bases between. CDR3 length: 13 amino acids. The CDR3: CASSLAGYLEAFF. The CDR3 nucleotides are TGTGCCAGCAGTTTGGCGGGTTACCTAGAAGCTTTCTTT.

The V gene is TRBV28, the J gene TRBJ1-1, with 9 nucleotides matching TRBD1. In germline, CDR1 is MDHEN, CDR2 SYDVKM. J lost 1 base, V lost 5 bases, and 5 bases had no gene match. The CDR3 is made up of 15 amino acids. The CDR3 coding sequence is TGTGCCAGCAGTGCGACGGGACAGGGGAACACTGAAGCTTTCTTT. Its translation is CASSATGQGNTEAFF.

The chain has TRBV10-1 and TRBJ1-4, with D unclear. Germline-derived CDR1 and CDR2 are WNHNN and SYGVQD (reference sequence). Trimming pared 0 bases from V and 10 bases from J, leaving 6 bases between. The CDR3 contains 12 residues. In nucleotides, the CDR3 is TGCGCCAGCAGTGAGTCGAGTGGAAAACTGTTTTTT. Amino acids: CASSESSGKLFF.

This rearrangement joins TRBV5-4 to TRBJ2-7, with TRBD2 identical over 12 bases. V lost 4 bases to trimming and J lost 0 bases; unmatched junction nucleotides: 5. The germline V gene encodes CDR1 SGHNT and CDR2 YYREEE (reference sequence). This CDR3 contains 16 residues. The CDR3 protein is CASSKGTSGFSYEQYF. The CDR3 region has the DNA TGTGCCAGCAGCAAGGGGACTAGCGGGTTCTCCTACGAGCAGTACTTC.

The chain is built from TRBV7-2 and TRBJ2-1, with D perhaps TRBD1 (5 bases). V was cut by 3 bases and J by 4 bases, with 7 bases left in between. In germline, CDR1 is SGHTA, CDR2 FQGNSA. The CDR3 consists of 13 residues. CDR3 DNA sequence: TGTGCCAGCAGCTTTAGACAGTACAATGAGCAGTTCTTC. It is translated as CASSFRQYNEQFF.

The rearrangement uses TRBV5-6 and TRBJ2-7; 7 positions match TRBD2. Germline values: CDR1 SGHDT, CDR2 YYEEEE. CDR3 length: 14 amino acids. With V trimmed by 6 bases and J by 3 bases, 9 bases remained unmatched. The CDR3, as DNA: TGTGCCAGCAATACACTAGCGTCGCGCTACGAGCAGTACTTC. It encodes CASNTLASRYEQYF. Supplemented by reference TRBV5-6 and TRBJ2-7, the full variable domain reads DAGVTQSPTHLIKTRGQQVTLRCSPKSGHDTVSWYQQALGQGPQFIFQYYEEEERQRGNFPDRFSGHQFPNYSSELNVNALLLGDSALYLCASNTLASRYEQYFGPGTRLTVT.

This sequence joins TRBV19 and TRBJ2-7; D call uncertain. V was cut by 5 bases and J by 3 bases, with 14 bases left in between. Germline CDR1 LNHDA, CDR2 SQIVND (reference sequence). CDR3 length: 14 residues. The CDR3 loop reads CASSSRGYFYEQYF. The CDR3 DNA is TGTGCCAGTAGTTCCCGAGGTTACTTCTACGAGCAGTACTTC. Full variable domain (rest looked up from reference TRBV19 and TRBJ2-7): DGGITQSPKYLFRKEGQNVTLSCEQNLNHDAMYWYRQDPGQGLRLIYYSQIVNDFQKGDIAEGYSVSREKKESFPLTVTSAQKNPTAFYLCASSSRGYFYEQYFGPGTRLTVT.

The J gene is TRBJ1-2, the V gene TRBV6-5; TRBD1 aligns across 7 bases. The CDR3 totals 15 residues. Trimming cost V 5 bases and J 0 bases; bases outside gene matches: 6. CDR1 MNHEY and CDR2 SVGAGI come from the germline V gene. The CDR3 DNA reads TGTGCCAGCAGTAAACCGGGACAGACTAACTATGGCTACACCTTC. Encoded protein: CASSKPGQTNYGYTF.

The chain links TRBV5-1 to TRBJ2-1; 10 nucleotides align to TRBD2. Per the germline V gene, CDR1 is SGHRS and CDR2 is YFSETQ. V shed 4 bases and J 8 bases; nucleotides not matched to a gene: 12. The CDR3 loop spans 16 amino acids. CDR3 residues: CASSPDLIAGGDEQFF. The CDR3 region has the DNA TGCGCCAGCAGCCCAGACCTGATAGCGGGAGGTGATGAGCAGTTCTTC.

This clone was observed once. The CDR3 is CASSPTWSAGGGAFF. The CDR3 DNA reads as TGCGCCAGCAGCCCAACCTGGTCGGCAGGTGGAGGGGCTTTCTTT. The chain couples TRBV4-3 to TRBJ1-1; D not resolved. There are 15 residues in the CDR3. The germline gives CDR1 LGHNA, CDR2 YSLEER. V was trimmed by 4 bases and J by 11 bases, leaving 23 bases between them.

The genes are TRBV9 and TRBJ2-7, with D perhaps matching TRBD1 (6 bases). V was pared by 4 bases and J by 1 base, with 21 bases between. The CDR3 totals 17 residues. Per germline, CDR1 SGDLS and CDR2 YYNGEE. The CDR3 DNA reads TGTGCCAGCAGCCCCGTGGGTACAGGGACCGCTTCCTACGAGCAGTACTTC. Translated: CASSPVGTGTASYEQYF. The variable domain in full, with the rest retrieved from reference TRBV9 and TRBJ2-7, is DSGVTQTPKHLITATGQRVTLRCSPRSGDLSVYWYQQSLDQGLQFLIQYYNGEERAKGNILERFSAQQFPDLHSELNLSSLELGDSALYFCASSPVGTGTASYEQYFGPGTRLTVT.

This chain links TRBV19 with TRBJ2-1, with 10 bases lining up with TRBD2. Looked up from germline, CDR1 is LNHDA and CDR2 is SQIVND (reference sequence). The CDR3 sequence is 17 residues long. J gave up 5 bases and V 2 bases, and 9 bases lay outside the gene matches. Here the CDR3 DNA reads TGTGCCAGTAGTATATGGGCCCGAGCGGGAGGGCACAATGAGCAGTTCTTC. Residues: CASSIWARAGGHNEQFF.